The next 5 T cell receptor beta chains were all read from a single sample in a study of Graves' ophthalmopathy and Graves' hyperthyroidism. The authors amplified TCR beta CDR3 regions from RNA transcripts. Scientists carried out first-round RT-PCR using HTBI primers and then a second-round multiplex PCR. TCRdb recomputed calls from the multiplex PCR reads with MiXCR, one row per CDR3 protein. The sample carries roughly 1.1 million distinct CDR3 sequences, about 36% recorded once. Material: peripheral blood or thyroid tissue (not recorded which). The source is an adult man with Graves' hyperthyroidism.

The chain is built from TRBV20-1 and TRBJ1-2; D is uncertain. The CDR3 is 14 residues long. V was shortened by 3 bases and J by 4 bases, with 15 bases between the two germline ends. Per the germline V gene, CDR1 is DFQATT and CDR2 is SNEGSKA (reference sequence). CDR3 nucleotides: TGCAGTGCTAGTAGGTCGGCTATGAGCTATGGCTACACCTTC. This sequence encodes CSASRSAMSYGYTF.

This rearrangement joins TRBV11-2 to TRBJ2-7; unclear D gene. V was clipped by 3 bases and J by 1 base, with 10 bases between them. Germline CDR1 is SGHAT and CDR2 is FQNNGV. This CDR3 comprises 14 residues. The CDR3 nucleotides are TGTGCCAGCAGCTTCAAGACAACGTCCTACGAGCAGTACTTC. This translates into CASSFKTTSYEQYF.

J is TRBJ1-1 and V is TRBV9, with D possibly matching TRBD1 (6 bases). Trimming took off 0 bases at V and 8 bases at J, with 11 bases between the two ends. CDR1 is SGDLS, CDR2 YYNGEE, per germline. CDR3 length: 13 residues. Here the CDR3 DNA reads TGTGCCAGCAGCGTAGCTGTGACAGGAGAAGCTTTCTTT. Encoded protein: CASSVAVTGEAFF.

This clonotype was seen a few times. This chain joins TRBV19 and TRBJ2-2; D possibly corresponds to TRBD2 (6 bases). Germline CDR1 LNHDA, CDR2 SQIVND (reference sequence). CDR3 size: 16 residues. Trimming shortened V by 10 bases and J by 4 bases, and 22 bases separated the two germline ends. This chain's CDR3 is CATKQTGTRGTGELFF. CDR3 nucleotides: TGTGCCACCAAGCAGACCGGGACTCGAGGCACCGGGGAGCTGTTTTTT.

The V gene is TRBV29-1, the J gene TRBJ2-5, with 7 bases matching TRBD1. Losses at the gene ends were 4 bases for V and 2 bases for J; bases not matched to a gene: 7. Per the germline V gene, CDR1 is SQVTM and CDR2 is ANQGSEA. This CDR3 comprises 14 residues. Here the CDR3 DNA reads TGCAGCGTTGCAGGGGACAGATTTCAAGAGACCCAGTACTTC. It encodes CSVAGDRFQETQYF.